The T cell receptor beta chain under discussion was sequenced for a study of blood T cell repertoires in COVID-19. About the research overall: Spain, Italy and the United States supplied samples that represented acute and convalescent COVID-19. T cells, B-cell-depleted T cells, or PBMCs supplied cDNA or gDNA.

Germline loops: CDR1 LNHNV, CDR2 YYDKDF (reference sequence). CDR3 size: 15 residues. Trimming took off 0 bases at V and 6 bases at J, with 15 bases between the two ends. Sequencing was performed with immunoSEQ multiplex PCR; in TCRdb, only in-frame clones are kept and a portion is missing. The table has 200,000 to 250,000 clones, about 85% seen once; the top ten hold approximately 1.8%. In this sample, this clone turned up a few times. This clonotype originated in a man aged 30 to 45 who had recovered from COVID-19. The sequenced material came from peripheral blood. The chain is built from TRBV15 and TRBJ2-7, with TRBD2 as a possible D gene (6 bases). The CDR3 nucleotides read TGTGCCACCAGCAGAGATCGGGGGACTCCTGTCGAGCAGTACTTC. Amino acid sequence: CATSRDRGTPVEQYF.